This TCR beta chain is drawn from a study of T cells in Graves' hyperthyroidism and ophthalmopathy. At least ten counts were recorded for this clonotype. The germline V gene encodes CDR1 SGHRS and CDR2 YFSETQ. This CDR3 has 14 amino acids. Trimming removed 6 bases from V and 2 bases from J; junction bases left unmatched: 4. RNA transcripts provided the source from which TCR beta CDR3 regions were amplified. When the TCR CDR3 underwent first-round RT-PCR, the HTBI primer set was used. MiXCR, applied by TCRdb to the multiplex PCR reads, yields one record per CDR3 protein. Altogether 300,000 to 450,000 distinct CDR3 sequences are present, about a fifth being singletons, with the ten largest covering 40%.

The sample taken for sequencing was blood. This receptor was identified in a man between 18 and 29 years old with Graves' ophthalmopathy. This rearrangement joins TRBV5-1 to TRBJ2-3, with TRBD2 matching 9 bases. CDR3 residues: CASKERGATDTQYF. The CDR3 DNA reads as TGCGCCAGCAAGGAGCGGGGGGCCACAGATACGCAGTATTTT.